This paragraph covers one T cell receptor (beta chain) sequence. These data come from a study of CD8 T cells in Susac syndrome. V lost 2 bases and J 7 bases, leaving 14 bases between the germline ends. CDR3 length: 15 amino acids. Per the germline V gene, CDR1 is SGHTA and CDR2 is FQGNSA. RNA, at about 0.45 to 1 ug, was reverse transcribed with random hexamers. The TCR beta CDR3 was amplified by immunoSEQ multiplex PCR across 54 Vbeta, 13 Jbeta. MiXCR, applied by TCRdb to the immunoSEQ multiplex PCR reads, yields one record per CDR3 protein. The repertoire consists of about 110,000 distinct CDR3 sequences, with roughly 95% occurring once and the leading ten covering more than 0.08%.

This TCR came from a human donor in good health. This sequence joins TRBV7-2 and TRBJ1-4, with D maybe TRBD1 (6 bases). Sequenced input: CD4+ T cells from PBMCs. The DNA for the CDR3 is TGTGCCAGCAGCTTAAGGCCGGGGGCAGGTGAAAAACTGTTTTTT. Encoded protein: CASSLRPGAGEKLFF.